This T cell receptor beta chain was sequenced in a study of shared clonotypes between healthy human individuals. Broader study findings: Relative to their counterparts shared across all four donors, non-shared clonotypes exhibited diminished generation probabilities.

CDR1 is SGHRS and CDR2 is YFSETQ in the germline V gene. Unmatched junction bases numbered 7, after V lost 5 bases and J lost 4 bases. The CDR3 runs to 17 residues. Data came from immunoSEQ multiplex PCR; TCRdb stores just in-frame clones and leaves some out. The sample gives about 2.4 million clones, 93% of which show up once; 0.36% is in the top ten. Comments on this clone: What it binds is not known.

The sequenced sample consisted of naive CD4+ T cells from PBMCs. Sample subset: CD45RA+ positively selected. The origin of this receptor is a man in his late teens or twenties in good health. Some clones in this sample may be carry-over from other donors' samples. This sequence joins TRBV5-1 and TRBJ2-1, with 15 bases identical to TRBD2. The CDR3 sequence is CASSSGLAGGEYNEQFF. The CDR3 DNA follows: TGCGCCAGCAGTTCCGGACTAGCGGGAGGGGAATACAATGAGCAGTTCTTC.